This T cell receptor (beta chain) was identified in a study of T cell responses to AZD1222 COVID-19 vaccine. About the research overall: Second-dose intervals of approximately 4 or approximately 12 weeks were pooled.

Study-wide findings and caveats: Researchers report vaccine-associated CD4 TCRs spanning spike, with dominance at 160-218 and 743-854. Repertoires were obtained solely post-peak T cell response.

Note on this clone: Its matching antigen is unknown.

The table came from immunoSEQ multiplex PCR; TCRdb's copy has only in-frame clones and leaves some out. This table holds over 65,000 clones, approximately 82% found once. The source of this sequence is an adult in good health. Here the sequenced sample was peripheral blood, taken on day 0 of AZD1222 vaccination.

CDR3 residues: CVRSSYWREGANEQFF. CDR3 bases: TGTGTCAGAAGCTCCTACTGGAGGGAGGGGGCCAATGAGCAGTTCTTC. The chain employs TRBV7-5 and TRBJ2-1. TRBV7-5 is a pseudogene. The CDR3 loop spans 16 amino acids.